This TCR beta chain was observed in a study of T cell responses to AZD1222 COVID-19 vaccine. The J segment lost 5 bases and the V segment lost 4 bases, leaving 7 bases of the junction unmatched. The CDR3 contains 15 residues. Germline CDR1 and CDR2: LNHDA and SQIVND (reference sequence). Assay: immunoSEQ multiplex PCR; the TCRdb copy retains only in-frame clones and omits some. The sample has around 88,000 clones; 85% to 90% are singletons. The V gene is TRBV19, the J gene TRBJ1-1, with TRBD1 identical over 10 bases. The sample consisted of peripheral blood, taken on day 0 of MenACWY control vaccination. The receptor comes from an adult in good health. Here the CDR3 DNA reads TGTGCCAGTAGTACCTCCGGGACAGGGGAAACTGAAGCTTTCTTT. Translation gives CASSTSGTGETEAFF.